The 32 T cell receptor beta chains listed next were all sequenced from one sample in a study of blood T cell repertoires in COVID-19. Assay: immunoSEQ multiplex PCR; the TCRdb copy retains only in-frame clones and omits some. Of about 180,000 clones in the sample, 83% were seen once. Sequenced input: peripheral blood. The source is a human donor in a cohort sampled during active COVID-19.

The CDR3 DNA reads TGTGCCAGCAGCCCAGGACAGGGTTACTACGAGCAGTACTTC. It encodes CASSPGQGYYEQYF. The chain joins TRBV5-6 to TRBJ2-7; TRBD1 matches 8 bases. Per germline, CDR1 SGHDT and CDR2 YYEEEE. With V trimmed by 4 bases and J by 3 bases, 6 bases remained unmatched. The CDR3 runs 14 residues. Full variable domain (rest looked up from reference TRBV5-6 and TRBJ2-7): DAGVTQSPTHLIKTRGQQVTLRCSPKSGHDTVSWYQQALGQGPQFIFQYYEEEERQRGNFPDRFSGHQFPNYSSELNVNALLLGDSALYLCASSPGQGYYEQYFGPGTRLTVT.

DNA of the CDR3: TGTGCCAGCTCACCTACGGCTAGCGGGAGGGTGGACGGAGATACGCAGTATTTT. Translation: CASSPTASGRVDGDTQYF. This sequence joins TRBV18 and TRBJ2-3, with 12 bases aligning to TRBD2. The germline V gene has CDR1 KGHSH and CDR2 LQKENI. The CDR3 has 18 residues. The J segment lost 5 bases and the V segment lost 3 bases, leaving 12 bases of the junction unmatched. Combining the CDR3 with reference TRBV18 and TRBJ2-3 gives the whole variable domain NAGVMQNPRHLVRRRGQEARLRCSPMKGHSHVYWYRQLPEEGLKFMVYLQKENIIDESGMPKERFSAEFPKEGPSILRIQQVVRGDSAAYFCASSPTASGRVDGDTQYFGPGTRLTVL.

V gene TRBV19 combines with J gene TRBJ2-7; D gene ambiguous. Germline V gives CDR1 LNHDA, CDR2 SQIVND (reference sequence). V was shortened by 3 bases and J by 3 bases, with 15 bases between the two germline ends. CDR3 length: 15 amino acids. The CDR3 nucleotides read TGTGCCAGTAGTATTACATGGCAGGTCAACTACGAGCAGTACTTC. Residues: CASSITWQVNYEQYF.

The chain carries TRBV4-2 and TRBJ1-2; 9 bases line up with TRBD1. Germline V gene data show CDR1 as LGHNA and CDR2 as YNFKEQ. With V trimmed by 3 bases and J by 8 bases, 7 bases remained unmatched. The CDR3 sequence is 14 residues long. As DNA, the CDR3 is TGTGCCAGCAGCCACCTACAGGGGGCGCGGGGCTACACCTTC. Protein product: CASSHLQGARGYTF.

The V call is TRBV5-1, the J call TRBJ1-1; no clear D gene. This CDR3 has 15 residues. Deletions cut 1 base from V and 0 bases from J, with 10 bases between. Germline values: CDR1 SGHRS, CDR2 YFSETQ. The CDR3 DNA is TGCGCCAGCAGCTTGACAGTACTTATGAACACTGAAGCTTTCTTT. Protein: CASSLTVLMNTEAFF.

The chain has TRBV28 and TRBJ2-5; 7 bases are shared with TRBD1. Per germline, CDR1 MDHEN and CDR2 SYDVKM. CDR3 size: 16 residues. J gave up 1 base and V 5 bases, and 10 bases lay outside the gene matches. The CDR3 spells CASSTRDSQAQETQYF. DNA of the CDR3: TGTGCCAGCAGTACTCGGGACAGTCAGGCCCAAGAGACCCAGTACTTC.

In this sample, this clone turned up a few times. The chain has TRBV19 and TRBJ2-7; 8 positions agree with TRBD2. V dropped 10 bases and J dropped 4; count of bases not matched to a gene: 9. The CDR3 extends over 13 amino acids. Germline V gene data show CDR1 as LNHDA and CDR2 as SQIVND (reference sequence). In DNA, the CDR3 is TGTGCCACTCCAGCGGGAGTGGGTTACGAGCAGTACTTC. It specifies CATPAGVGYEQYF.

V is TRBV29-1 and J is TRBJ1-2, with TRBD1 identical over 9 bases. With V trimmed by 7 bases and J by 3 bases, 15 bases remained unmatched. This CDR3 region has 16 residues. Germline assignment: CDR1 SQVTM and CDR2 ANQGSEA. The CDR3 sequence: CSAVLRYRGRDYGYTF. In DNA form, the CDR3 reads TGCAGCGCCGTCCTCCGCTACAGGGGGCGGGACTATGGCTACACCTTC.

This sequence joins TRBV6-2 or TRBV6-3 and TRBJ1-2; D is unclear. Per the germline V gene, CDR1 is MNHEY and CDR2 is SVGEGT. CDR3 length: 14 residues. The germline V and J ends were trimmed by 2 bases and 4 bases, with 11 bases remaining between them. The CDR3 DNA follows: TGTGCCAGCAGTTACAGGATCCTAGTCTATGGCTACACCTTC. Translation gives CASSYRILVYGYTF.

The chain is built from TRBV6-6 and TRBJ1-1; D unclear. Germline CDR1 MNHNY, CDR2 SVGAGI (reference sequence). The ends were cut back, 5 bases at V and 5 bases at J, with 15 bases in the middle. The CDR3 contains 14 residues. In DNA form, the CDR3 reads TGTGCCAGCAGTCCCCGAGGAGGGCAGACTGAAGCTTTCTTT. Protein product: CASSPRGGQTEAFF.

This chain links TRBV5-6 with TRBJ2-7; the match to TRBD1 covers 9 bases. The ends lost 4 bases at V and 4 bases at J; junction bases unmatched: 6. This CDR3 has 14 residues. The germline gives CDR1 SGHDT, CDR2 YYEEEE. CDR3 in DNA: TGTGCCAGCAGCACCCGGGACAGGGCTTACGAGCAGTACTTC. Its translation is CASSTRDRAYEQYF.

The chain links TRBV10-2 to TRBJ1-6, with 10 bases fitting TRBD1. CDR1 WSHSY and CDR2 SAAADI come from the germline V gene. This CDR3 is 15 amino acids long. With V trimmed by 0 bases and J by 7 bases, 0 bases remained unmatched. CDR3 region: CASSESGQGNSPLHF. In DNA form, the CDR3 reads TGCGCCAGCAGTGAGTCGGGACAGGGGAATTCACCCCTCCACTTT.

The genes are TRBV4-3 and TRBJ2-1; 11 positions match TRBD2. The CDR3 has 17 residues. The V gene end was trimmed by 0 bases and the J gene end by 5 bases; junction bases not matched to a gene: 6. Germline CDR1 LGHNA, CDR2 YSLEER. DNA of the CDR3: TGCGCCAGCAGCCAAGATCGGCTAGCGGGGGGAGACAATGAGCAGTTCTTC. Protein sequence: CASSQDRLAGGDNEQFF.

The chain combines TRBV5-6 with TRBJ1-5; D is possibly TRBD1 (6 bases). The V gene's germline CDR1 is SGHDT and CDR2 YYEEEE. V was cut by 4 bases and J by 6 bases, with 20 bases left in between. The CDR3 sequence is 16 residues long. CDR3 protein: CASSRAGQLGVQPQHF. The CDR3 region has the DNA TGTGCCAGCAGCCGGGCAGGACAGCTAGGCGTTCAGCCCCAGCATTTT.

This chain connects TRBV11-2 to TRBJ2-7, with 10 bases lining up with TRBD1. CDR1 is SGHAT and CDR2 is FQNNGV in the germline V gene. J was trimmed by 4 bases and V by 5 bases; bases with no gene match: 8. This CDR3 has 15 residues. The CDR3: CASSPRTGGGYEQYF. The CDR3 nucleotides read TGTGCCAGCAGCCCCCGGACAGGGGGAGGGTACGAGCAGTACTTC.

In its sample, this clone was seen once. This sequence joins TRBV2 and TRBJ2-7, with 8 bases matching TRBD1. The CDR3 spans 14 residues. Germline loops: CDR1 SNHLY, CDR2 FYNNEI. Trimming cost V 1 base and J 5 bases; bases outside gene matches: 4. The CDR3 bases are TGTGCCAGCAGTGAAGGGAGGACAGGGAACGAGCAGTACTTC. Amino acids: CASSEGRTGNEQYF.

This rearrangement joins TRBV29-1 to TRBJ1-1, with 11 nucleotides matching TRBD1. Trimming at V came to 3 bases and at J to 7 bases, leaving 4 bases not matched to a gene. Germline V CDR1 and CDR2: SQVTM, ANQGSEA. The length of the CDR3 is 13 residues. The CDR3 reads CSVDRTGGREAFF. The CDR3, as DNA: TGCAGCGTTGATCGGACAGGGGGCCGTGAAGCTTTCTTT.

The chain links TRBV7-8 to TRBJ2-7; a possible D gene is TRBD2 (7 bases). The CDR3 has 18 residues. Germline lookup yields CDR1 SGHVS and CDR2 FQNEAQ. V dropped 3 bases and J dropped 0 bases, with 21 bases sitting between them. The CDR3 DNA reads TGTGCCAGCAGCTTCACCCTGGGGGGGCAGGGCACCTCCTACGAGCAGTACTTC. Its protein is CASSFTLGGQGTSYEQYF.

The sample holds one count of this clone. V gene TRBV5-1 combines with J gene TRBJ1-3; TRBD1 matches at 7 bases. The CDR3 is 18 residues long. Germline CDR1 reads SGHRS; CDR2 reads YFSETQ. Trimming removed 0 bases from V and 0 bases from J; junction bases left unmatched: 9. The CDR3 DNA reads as TGCGCCAGCAGCTTGGGGTGGTCCAGGGGGACCTCTGGAAACACCATATATTTT. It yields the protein CASSLGWSRGTSGNTIYF.

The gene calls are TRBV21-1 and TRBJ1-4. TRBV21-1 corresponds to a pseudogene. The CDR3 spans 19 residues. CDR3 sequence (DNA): TGTGCCAGCAGCAAAGGTCATAGGGAGGTTAAGAGGTTGGGTGAAAAACTGTTTTTT. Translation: CASSKGHREVKRLGEKLFF.

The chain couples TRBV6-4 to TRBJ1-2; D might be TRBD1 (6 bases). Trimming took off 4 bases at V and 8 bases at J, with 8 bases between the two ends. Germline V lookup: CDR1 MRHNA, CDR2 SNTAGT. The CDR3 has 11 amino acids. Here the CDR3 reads CASSGQGGYTF. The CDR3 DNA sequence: TGTGCCAGCAGTGGCCAGGGGGGCTACACCTTC.

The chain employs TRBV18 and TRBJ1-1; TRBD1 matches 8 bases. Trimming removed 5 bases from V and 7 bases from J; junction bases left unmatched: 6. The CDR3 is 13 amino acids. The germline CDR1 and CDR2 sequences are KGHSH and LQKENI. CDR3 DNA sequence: TGTGCCAGCTCAAAGGGACAGGTATATGAAGCTTTCTTT. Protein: CASSKGQVYEAFF.

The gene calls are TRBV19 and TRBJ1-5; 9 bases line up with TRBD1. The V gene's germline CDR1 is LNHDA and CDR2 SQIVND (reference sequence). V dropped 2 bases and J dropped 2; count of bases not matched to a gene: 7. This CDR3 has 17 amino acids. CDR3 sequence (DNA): TGTGCCAGTAGTATATTCGGGACAGGGCAGCGCAATCAGCCCCAGCATTTT. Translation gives CASSIFGTGQRNQPQHF.

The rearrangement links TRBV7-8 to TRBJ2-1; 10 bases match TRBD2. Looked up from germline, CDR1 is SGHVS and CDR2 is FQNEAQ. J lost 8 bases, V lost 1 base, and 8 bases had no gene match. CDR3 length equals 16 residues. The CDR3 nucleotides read TGTGCCAGCAGCTTAGGTAATCTAGCGGGAGAATATGAGCAGTTCTTC. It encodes CASSLGNLAGEYEQFF. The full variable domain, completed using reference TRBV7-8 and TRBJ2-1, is GAGVSQSPRYKVAKRGQDVALRCDPISGHVSLFWYQQALGQGPEFLTYFQNEAQLDKSGLPSDRFFAERPEGSVSTLKIQRTQQEDSAVYLCASSLGNLAGEYEQFFGPGTRLTVL.

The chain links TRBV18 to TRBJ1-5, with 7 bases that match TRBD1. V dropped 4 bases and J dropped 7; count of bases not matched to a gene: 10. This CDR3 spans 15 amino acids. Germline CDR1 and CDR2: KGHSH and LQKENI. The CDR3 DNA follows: TGTGCCAGCTCACGACTACAGGGGTCACAACAGCCCCAGCATTTT. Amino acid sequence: CASSRLQGSQQPQHF.

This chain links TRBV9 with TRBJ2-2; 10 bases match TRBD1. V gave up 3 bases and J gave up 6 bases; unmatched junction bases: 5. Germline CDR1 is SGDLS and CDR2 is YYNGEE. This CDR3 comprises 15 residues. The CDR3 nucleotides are TGTGCCAGCAGCGCCCTGACAGGGGGCGCCGGGGAGCTGTTTTTT. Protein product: CASSALTGGAGELFF.

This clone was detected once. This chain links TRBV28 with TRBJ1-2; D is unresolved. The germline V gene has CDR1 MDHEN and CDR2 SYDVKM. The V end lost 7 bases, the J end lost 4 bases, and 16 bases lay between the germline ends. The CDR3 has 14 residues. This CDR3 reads CASNIPIATYGYTF. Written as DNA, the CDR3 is TGTGCCAGCAACATCCCGATCGCAACCTATGGCTACACCTTC.

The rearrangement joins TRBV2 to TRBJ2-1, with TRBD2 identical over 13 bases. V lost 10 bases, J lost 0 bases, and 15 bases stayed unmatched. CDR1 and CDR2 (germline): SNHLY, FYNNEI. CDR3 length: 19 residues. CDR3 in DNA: TGTGCCATATTCGAGACTAGCGGGGGGACCCTTAGCTCCTACAATGAGCAGTTCTTC. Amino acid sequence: CAIFETSGGTLSSYNEQFF.

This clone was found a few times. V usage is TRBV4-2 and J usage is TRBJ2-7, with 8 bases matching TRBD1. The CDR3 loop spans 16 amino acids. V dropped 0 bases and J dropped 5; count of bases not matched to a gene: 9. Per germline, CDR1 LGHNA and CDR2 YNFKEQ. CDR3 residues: CASSQDRSGGPDEQYF. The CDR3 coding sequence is TGTGCCAGCAGCCAAGATAGGTCAGGGGGCCCGGACGAGCAGTACTTC.

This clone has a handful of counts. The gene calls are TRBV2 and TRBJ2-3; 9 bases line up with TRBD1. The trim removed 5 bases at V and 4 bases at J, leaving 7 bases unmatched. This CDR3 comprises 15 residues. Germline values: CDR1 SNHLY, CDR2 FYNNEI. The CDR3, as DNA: TGTGCCAGCAGTCCTGGACAGGGGAGGTCAGATACGCAGTATTTT. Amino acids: CASSPGQGRSDTQYF.

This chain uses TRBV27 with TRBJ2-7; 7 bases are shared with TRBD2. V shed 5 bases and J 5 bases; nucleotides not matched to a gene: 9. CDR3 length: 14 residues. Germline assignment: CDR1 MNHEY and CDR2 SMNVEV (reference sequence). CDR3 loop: CASSLRWGGDEQYF. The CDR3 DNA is TGTGCCAGCAGTCTTAGGTGGGGGGGGGACGAGCAGTACTTC.

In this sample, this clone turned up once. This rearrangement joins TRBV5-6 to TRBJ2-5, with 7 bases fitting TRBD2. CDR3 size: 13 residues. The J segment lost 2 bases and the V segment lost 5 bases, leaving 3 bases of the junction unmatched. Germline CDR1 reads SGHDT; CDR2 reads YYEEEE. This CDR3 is CASRLGLQETQYF. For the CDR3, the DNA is TGTGCCAGCAGACTGGGACTACAAGAGACCCAGTACTTC.